These 28 T cell receptor beta chains share one sample of origin, sequenced in a study of somatic mutations in cytotoxic T cells in rheumatoid arthritis (dated by TCRdb to about 2017). The library was made by the immunoSEQ multiplex PCR assay. As stored in TCRdb, this immuneACCESS dataset retains in-frame rearrangements with V and J assigned. A fraction of the clones does not appear; measured against another copy, unresolved V genes explain less than half of the discrepancy, and the remainder lacks a known reason. A total of about 5,000 clones appear in this sample, around 90% of them only once. Of the sample, more than 30% is held by the ten largest clones. Sequenced input: CD8+ T cells sorted from blood. These receptors originate from a woman in her 50s with rheumatoid arthritis.

This clone was observed a few times. Other DNA sequences of this sample code for an identical CDR3. This sequence joins TRBV7-2 and TRBJ2-7; 8 nucleotides agree with TRBD2. Germline CDR1 SGHTA, CDR2 FQGNSA. The CDR3 is made up of 15 amino acids. J lost 0 bases, V lost 1 base, and 2 bases had no gene match. The CDR3 protein is CASSLGGGISYEQYF. CDR3 nucleotides: TGTGCCAGCAGCTTAGGCGGGGGGATCTCCTACGAGCAGTACTTC.

This clone was seen a single time. At the DNA level, this CDR3 is encoded by other sequences in the same sample as well. The CDR3 reads CASSVATGGGSPLHF. The DNA for the CDR3 is TGTGCCAGCAGCGTAGCAACAGGGGGCGGGTCACCCCTCCACTTT. The V gene is TRBV9, the J gene TRBJ1-6, with TRBD1 identical over 9 bases. Germline V gene data show CDR1 as SGDLS and CDR2 as YYNGEE. CDR3 length equals 15 residues. V lost 0 bases to trimming and J lost 10 bases; unmatched junction nucleotides: 5. The full variable domain, rest sourced from reference TRBV9 and TRBJ1-6, is DSGVTQTPKHLITATGQRVTLRCSPRSGDLSVYWYQQSLDQGLQFLIQYYNGEERAKGNILERFSAQQFPDLHSELNLSSLELGDSALYFCASSVATGGGSPLHFGNGTRLTVT.

This chain uses TRBV27 with TRBJ2-7; D might be TRBD2 (6 bases). This CDR3 has 14 amino acids. Germline V CDR1 and CDR2: MNHEY, SMNVEV (reference sequence). Trimming took off 4 bases at V and 2 bases at J, with 12 bases between the two ends. CDR3 bases: TGTGCCAGCAGTTGGGGAGGTTCCCCCTACGAGCAGTACTTC. It encodes CASSWGGSPYEQYF.

This clone was seen once. The junction shows a germline mismatch at one end, possibly a read error. Other DNA sequences of this sample code for an identical CDR3. V is TRBV19 and J is TRBJ1-6; D gene uncertain. The length of the CDR3 is 15 residues. Germline CDR1 is LNHDA and CDR2 is SQIVND (reference sequence). The CDR3 reads CASTARSSYNSPLHF. CDR3 coding DNA: TGTGCCAGTACTGCTAGGAGCTCCTATAATTCCCCCCTCCACTTT.

The rearrangement uses TRBV19 and TRBJ1-5; D is uncertain. V lost 2 bases and J lost 6, with 20 bases in between. The CDR3 is 17 residues long. Germline CDR1 reads LNHDA; CDR2 reads SQIVND (reference sequence). This CDR3 is CASSIKSTVEGFQPQHF. Here the CDR3 DNA reads TGTGCCAGTAGTATAAAATCGACGGTGGAGGGCTTTCAGCCCCAGCATTTT.

This clone was seen only a few times. The chain recombines TRBV2 with TRBJ2-1, with no clear D. V shed 6 bases and J shed 3 bases, with 6 bases lying between them. The CDR3 runs 12 residues. Germline V gene data show CDR1 as SNHLY and CDR2 as FYNNEI. CDR3 DNA sequence: TGTGCCAGCAGGTGCGACTACAATGAGCAGTTCTTC. This encodes CASRCDYNEQFF. The whole variable domain, remainder taken from reference TRBV2 and TRBJ2-1, is EPEVTQTPSHQVTQMGQEVILRCVPISNHLYFYWYRQILGQKVEFLVSFYNNEISEKSEIFDDQFSVERPDGSNFTLKIRSTKLEDSAMYFCASRCDYNEQFFGPGTRLTVL.

V and J are TRBV25-1 and TRBJ1-1; D might be TRBD1 (6 bases). Per the germline V gene, CDR1 is MGHDK and CDR2 is SYGVNS. This CDR3 has 14 amino acids. The V end lost 4 bases, the J end lost 3 bases, and 12 bases lay between the germline ends. The CDR3 bases are TGTGCCAGCAGTGGAAAGGGGGGGTACACTGAAGCTTTCTTT. As protein: CASSGKGGYTEAFF. Based on the CDR3 plus reference TRBV25-1 and TRBJ1-1, the full variable domain is EADIYQTPRYLVIGTGKKITLECSQTMGHDKMYWYQQDPGMELHLIHYSYGVNSTEKGDLSSESTVSRIRTEHFPLTLESARPSHTSQYLCASSGKGGYTEAFFGQGTRLTVV.

This clone was found once. The rearrangement links TRBV7-9 to TRBJ2-2; D may be TRBD1 (5 bases). The CDR3 covers 12 residues. Germline V gene lookup returns CDR1 SEHNR and CDR2 FQNEAQ (reference sequence). V was trimmed by 5 bases and J by 7 bases, leaving 8 bases between them. The chain's CDR3 is CASSIDSGELFF. CDR3 DNA sequence: TGTGCCAGCAGCATCGACAGCGGGGAGCTGTTTTTT.

The chain is built from TRBV5-6 and TRBJ1-6; D is perhaps TRBD1 (6 bases). V lost 0 bases to trimming and J lost 10 bases, with 14 bases between them. CDR1 is SGHDT and CDR2 is YYEEEE in the germline V gene. The CDR3 totals 15 residues. CDR3: CASSLESRGRSPLHF. CDR3 bases: TGTGCCAGCAGCTTGGAGTCCAGGGGACGCTCACCCCTCCACTTT. Using reference TRBV5-6 and TRBJ1-6 for the parts outside the CDR3, the full variable domain is DAGVTQSPTHLIKTRGQQVTLRCSPKSGHDTVSWYQQALGQGPQFIFQYYEEEERQRGNFPDRFSGHQFPNYSSELNVNALLLGDSALYLCASSLESRGRSPLHFGNGTRLTVT.

The chain couples TRBV6-5 to TRBJ1-1; D may be TRBD1 (6 bases). The germline V gene has CDR1 MNHEY and CDR2 SVGAGI. V dropped 2 bases and J dropped 4 bases, with 8 bases sitting between them. The CDR3 sequence is 13 residues long. The CDR3 here is CASSYRGTTEAFF. Here the CDR3 DNA reads TGTGCCAGCAGTTACAGGGGGACCACTGAAGCTTTCTTT.

This chain joins TRBV7-2 and TRBJ2-7; the D is unclear. CDR1 and CDR2 (germline): SGHTA, FQGNSA. V lost 1 base and J 9 bases, leaving 13 bases between the germline ends. The CDR3 spans 13 residues. The CDR3 DNA is TGTGCCAGCAGCTTAGATCCGGGTAGTGGGCAGTACTTC. Amino acids: CASSLDPGSGQYF. The full variable domain, rest sourced from reference TRBV7-2 and TRBJ2-7, is GAGVSQSPSNKVTEKGKDVELRCDPISGHTALYWYRQSLGQGLEFLIYFQGNSAPDKSGLPSDRFSAERTGGSVSTLTIQRTQQEDSAVYLCASSLDPGSGQYFGPGTRLTVT.

This clone has more than one count but fewer than ten. The V and J genes are TRBV27 and TRBJ1-6; D is possibly TRBD1 (5 bases). Germline V gene lookup returns CDR1 MNHEY and CDR2 SMNVEV (reference sequence). V was clipped by 4 bases and J by 7 bases, with 8 bases between them. The CDR3 is 13 residues long. Here the CDR3 reads CASSWGENSPLHF. In nucleotides, the CDR3 is TGTGCCAGCAGTTGGGGGGAAAATTCACCCCTCCACTTT.

The rearrangement links TRBV2 to TRBJ2-2; possible D gene TRBD1, 6 bases. CDR3 size: 15 residues. Germline V CDR1 and CDR2: SNHLY, FYNNEI. The V end lost 6 bases, the J end lost 7 bases, and 18 bases lay between the germline ends. This CDR3 is CASSLDSSYRGELFF. In DNA, the CDR3 is TGTGCCAGCAGCCTGGACAGTTCATACCGCGGGGAGCTGTTTTTT.

The chain employs TRBV29-1 and TRBJ2-7; 8 bases fit TRBD1. Germline V lookup: CDR1 SQVTM, CDR2 ANQGSEA. V lost 1 base and J lost 0; bases outside the gene matches: 2. CDR3 size: 14 residues. The DNA for the CDR3 is TGCAGCGTTGAAGTGGGGACAGGCTCCTACGAGCAGTACTTC. Translating gives CSVEVGTGSYEQYF.

V gene TRBV4-1 combines with J gene TRBJ1-5; 8 bases agree with TRBD1. The CDR3 covers 15 residues. V trimming: 1 base; J trimming: 3 bases; junction bases outside the gene matches: 2. Germline CDR1 and CDR2: MGHRA and YSYEKL. The CDR3 DNA reads as TGCGCCAGCAGCCAAGGGACAGGGTACAATCAGCCCCAGCATTTT. This translates into CASSQGTGYNQPQHF.

DNA for the CDR3: TGTGCCAGCAGTGAAAGGGACAGACCCGATCAGCCCCAGCATTTT. Protein: CASSERDRPDQPQHF. V gene TRBV6-1 combines with J gene TRBJ1-5; TRBD1 agrees at 7 bases. CDR3 length: 15 amino acids. Germline V gene sequence: CDR1 MNHNS, CDR2 SASEGT. The ends lost 2 bases at V and 5 bases at J; junction bases unmatched: 6.

This chain connects TRBV6-8 to TRBJ2-2; weak D call: TRBD1 (6 bases). V lost 2 bases and J 5 bases, leaving 18 bases between the germline ends. The CDR3 runs to 17 residues. Germline loops: CDR1 MNHGY, CDR2 SAAAGT. The CDR3 loop is CASSYPYRVGCTGELFF. DNA of the CDR3: TGTGCCAGCAGTTACCCTTACAGGGTGGGCTGTACCGGGGAGCTGTTTTTT.

The CDR3 DNA sequence: TGTGCCTGGGTGACAGGTGAACTCTATGGCTACACCTTC. Its translation is CAWVTGELYGYTF. V gene TRBV30 combines with J gene TRBJ1-2, with a possible D match to TRBD1 (6 bases). The CDR3 has 13 amino acids. Germline-derived CDR1 and CDR2 are GTSNPN and SVGIG (reference sequence). Trimming pared 5 bases from V and 4 bases from J, leaving 14 bases between.

The chain recombines TRBV5-4 with TRBJ2-1; TRBD2 matches 8 bases. V dropped 4 bases and J dropped 1; count of bases not matched to a gene: 13. The CDR3 runs to 18 residues. CDR1 is SGHNT and CDR2 is YYREEE in the germline V gene (reference sequence). The CDR3 is CASSQHYGGAGSYNEQFF. As DNA, the CDR3 is TGTGCCAGCAGCCAACACTACGGGGGGGCGGGGTCCTACAATGAGCAGTTCTTC.

This clone was found a few times. The chain couples TRBV6-4 to TRBJ2-2; 7 bases line up with TRBD1. Germline trimming cut 3 bases from V and 6 bases from J; bases unmatched to any gene: 4. This CDR3 spans 14 amino acids. CDR1 is MRHNA, CDR2 SNTAGT, per germline. CDR3 protein: CASSEGGESGELFF. The CDR3 nucleotides read TGTGCCAGCAGTGAAGGGGGCGAGTCCGGGGAGCTGTTTTTT.

The rearrangement links TRBV27 to TRBJ2-1; 11 bases match TRBD2. The CDR3 covers 15 residues. Unmatched junction bases numbered 7, after V lost 5 bases and J lost 7 bases. The germline V gene encodes CDR1 MNHEY and CDR2 SMNVEV (reference sequence). CDR3 DNA sequence: TGTGCCAGCAGTGCCGGGACTAGCGGCAGAAATGAGCAGTTCTTC. Protein product: CASSAGTSGRNEQFF.

V is TRBV5-4 and J is TRBJ1-2; D gene unclear. The CDR3 is made up of 14 amino acids. Germline CDR1 is SGHNT and CDR2 is YYREEE (reference sequence). The germline V and J ends were trimmed by 4 bases and 1 base, with 11 bases remaining between them. CDR3 bases: TGTGCCAGCAGCCTGCAAGGAGATAACTATGGCTACACCTTC. It is translated as CASSLQGDNYGYTF.

The chain has TRBV11-2 and TRBJ2-7; 10 bases line up with TRBD1. Losses at the gene ends were 7 bases for V and 4 bases for J; bases not matched to a gene: 4. CDR3 length: 13 residues. The germline gives CDR1 SGHAT, CDR2 FQNNGV. CDR3 sequence reads: CASTDRGGYEQYF. The CDR3 nucleotides are TGTGCCAGCACGGACAGGGGGGGGTACGAGCAGTACTTC.

V gene TRBV6-4 combines with J gene TRBJ2-3; D gene ambiguous. Looked up from germline, CDR1 is MRHNA and CDR2 is SNTAGT. This CDR3 has 14 amino acids. V gave up 4 bases and J gave up 1 base, with 9 bases separating them. CDR3 loop: CASSANAGTDTQYF. CDR3 sequence (DNA): TGTGCCAGCAGTGCAAATGCAGGCACAGATACGCAGTATTTT.

The rearrangement uses TRBV18 and TRBJ2-5, with 7 bases identical to TRBD2. CDR3 length: 16 residues. From germline, CDR1 is KGHSH and CDR2 LQKENI. With 3 bases clipped from V and 5 bases from J, the junction kept 12 bases outside the gene matches. CDR3 DNA sequence: TGTGCCAGCTCACCCGGCTCAGCGGGGCTGGGGGAGACCCAGTACTTC. Translation: CASSPGSAGLGETQYF.

The rearrangement links TRBV6-1 to TRBJ1-5, with TRBD1 as a possible D gene (5 bases). This CDR3 spans 14 amino acids. CDR1 is MNHNS and CDR2 is SASEGT in the germline V gene. The V gene lost 4 bases and the J gene lost 4 bases, with 11 bases spanning the gap. CDR3 DNA sequence: TGTGCCAGCAGTGTCGACAGTGAAAATCAGCCCCAGCATTTT. This encodes CASSVDSENQPQHF.

The chain uses TRBV7-9 and TRBJ2-5; TRBD2 aligns across 13 bases. V trimming: 5 bases; J trimming: 4 bases; junction bases outside the gene matches: 7. This CDR3 contains 16 residues. Germline-derived CDR1 and CDR2 are SEHNR and FQNEAQ (reference sequence). CDR3 residues: CASSGELAGGRETQYF. The CDR3 DNA reads as TGTGCCAGCAGCGGGGAACTAGCGGGGGGGCGAGAGACCCAGTACTTC.

The chain carries TRBV18 and TRBJ2-3; possible D gene TRBD2, 5 bases. Germline values: CDR1 KGHSH, CDR2 LQKENI. Trimming left V 2 bases short and J 2 bases short, with 26 bases between. The CDR3 consists of 20 residues. The CDR3 sequence: CASSPTAPSRGITHTDTQYF. The DNA for the CDR3 is TGTGCCAGCTCACCAACGGCACCCTCCCGGGGAATTACCCACACAGATACGCAGTATTTT.